This entry features one T cell receptor beta chain sequence. V dropped 0 bases and J dropped 5; count of bases not matched to a gene: 3. The CDR3 is made up of 14 amino acids. CDR1 is MNHEY, CDR2 SVGAGI, per germline. Original processing methods: For nucleated cells, counts were estimated from reference gene primer amplification. Profiled with immunoSEQ multiplex PCR; TCRdb holds only in-frame clones, not every one. V and J calls and clone size are copied from that table; D and trimming were computed from the DNA. The data contain fewer than 400,000 clones, nearly 90% of them seen just once; the ten biggest clones take up about 1.7%. Enrolment of Seattle patients took place during active infection, and they were followed longitudinally. The data are from a study of blood T cell repertoires in COVID-19. In the study overall: Material from acute and convalescent COVID-19 was sourced from the United States, Italy and Spain. From T cells, B-cell-depleted T cells, or PBMCs came the material, which was cDNA or gDNA.

The sample comprised peripheral blood. The TCR comes from a woman aged 25 to 39 with COVID-19, enrolled during active disease. The chain is built from TRBV6-5 and TRBJ1-2, with TRBD1 identical over 7 bases. The CDR3 is CASSYSEGAYGYTF. CDR3 sequence (DNA): TGTGCCAGCAGTTACTCGGAGGGGGCTTATGGCTACACCTTC.